These 26 T cell receptor beta chains were all obtained from the same sample, sequenced in a study of control samples from healthy donors and cancer patients. Profiled with immunoSEQ multiplex PCR; TCRdb holds only in-frame clones, not every one. The top ten clones hold more than 2% of a sample with fewer than 150,000 clones, roughly 90% of them seen once. Sequences were obtained from blood. The receptors derive from a man aged 18 to 29 in good health.

The rearrangement links TRBV30 to TRBJ1-4; D unresolved. Per germline, CDR1 GTSNPN and CDR2 SVGIG (reference sequence). This CDR3 is 16 amino acids long. Trimming took 2 bases from V and 0 from J, leaving 13 bases between them. CDR3 bases: TGTGCCTGGAGTACTTTTGGGAATGCAACTAATGAAAAACTGTTTTTT. It specifies CAWSTFGNATNEKLFF. Looking up the rest from reference TRBV30 and TRBJ1-4 gives the full variable domain: SQTIHQWPATLVQPVGSPLSLECTVEGTSNPNLYWYRQAAGRGLQLLFYSVGIGQISSEVPQNLSASRPQDRQFILSSKKLLLSDSGFYLCAWSTFGNATNEKLFFGSGTQLSVL.

CDR3 region: CQVGTATEAFF. CDR3 coding DNA: TGTCAAGTTGGGACAGCAACTGAAGCTTTCTTT. This rearrangement joins TRBV19 to TRBJ1-1, with 7 positions matching TRBD1. CDR3 length equals 11 residues. The germline CDR1 and CDR2 sequences are LNHDA and SQIVND (reference sequence).

This clone was observed once. The gene calls are TRBV28 and TRBJ1-5; a possible D gene is TRBD1 (5 bases). The V end was cut by 6 bases, the J end by 3 bases, with 18 bases between. This CDR3 has 16 residues. Germline loops: CDR1 MDHEN, CDR2 SYDVKM. CDR3 residues: CASSPGWGSDNQPQHF. The CDR3 DNA is TGTGCCAGCAGCCCCGGGTGGGGGAGTGACAATCAGCCCCAGCATTTT.

The chain couples TRBV15 to TRBJ2-1, with TRBD2 identical over 7 bases. The CDR3 contains 16 residues. Trimming cost V 0 bases and J 6 bases; bases outside gene matches: 8. CDR1 is LNHNV and CDR2 is YYDKDF in the germline V gene (reference sequence). DNA of the CDR3: TGTGCCACCAGCAGAGATAGGGACTACGCAACCAATGAGCAGTTCTTC. Amino acid sequence: CATSRDRDYATNEQFF.

The genes are TRBV27 and TRBJ2-3, with 10 bases matching TRBD2. V shed 5 bases, J shed 5 bases, and the junction held 10 bases outside the gene matches. Per germline, CDR1 MNHEY and CDR2 SMNVEV (reference sequence). The CDR3 loop spans 16 amino acids. CDR3 DNA sequence: TGTGCCAGCAGTCCGCTAGCGGGAGTGAATAGAGATACGCAGTATTTT. Its translation: CASSPLAGVNRDTQYF.

CDR3: CASSYATGFITEAFF. The CDR3 DNA reads as TGTGCCAGCAGTTACGCTACAGGGTTCATCACTGAAGCTTTCTTT. The chain recombines TRBV6-2 or TRBV6-3 with TRBJ1-1, with D perhaps matching TRBD1 (6 bases). V shed 2 bases and J shed 4 bases, with 14 bases lying between them. Germline lookup yields CDR1 MNHEY and CDR2 SVGEGT. The CDR3 is made up of 15 amino acids.

This chain joins TRBV12-3 or TRBV12-4 and TRBJ2-7; 8 nucleotides agree with TRBD1. This CDR3 has 13 residues. V shed 4 bases and J 2 bases; nucleotides not matched to a gene: 1. Written as DNA, the CDR3 is TGTGCCAGCAGTTCAGGGGGCCCCTACGAGCAGTACTTC. This sequence encodes CASSSGGPYEQYF.

CDR3 region: CAWSFAQLLIHEQFF. The CDR3 DNA follows: TGTGCCTGGAGTTTCGCTCAACTCCTGATCCATGAGCAGTTCTTC. The V call is TRBV30, the J call TRBJ2-1; no clear D gene. CDR1 GTSNPN and CDR2 SVGIG come from the germline V gene (reference sequence). The CDR3 has 15 amino acids. V was trimmed by 2 bases and J by 8 bases, leaving 19 bases between them. The full variable domain, completed using reference TRBV30 and TRBJ2-1, is SQTIHQWPATLVQPVGSPLSLECTVEGTSNPNLYWYRQAAGRGLQLLFYSVGIGQISSEVPQNLSASRPQDRQFILSSKKLLLSDSGFYLCAWSFAQLLIHEQFFGPGTRLTVL.

V is TRBV3-1 (or the pseudogene TRBV3-2) and J is TRBJ2-5; the D is unclear. This CDR3 is 14 amino acids long. Germline V lookup: CDR1 LGHDT, CDR2 YNNKEL (reference sequence). V lost 4 bases and J 2 bases, leaving 11 bases between the germline ends. CDR3: CASSPPGLQETQYF. The CDR3 DNA is TGTGCCAGCAGCCCACCCGGGTTACAAGAGACCCAGTACTTC.

Here the CDR3 DNA reads TGTGCCTGGAGATCGCCGGGACAGGCGGTCCTGACTTTC. This codes for CAWRSPGQAVLTF. This chain links TRBV30 with TRBJ2-6, with TRBD1 matching 8 bases. Germline assignment: CDR1 GTSNPN and CDR2 SVGIG (reference sequence). The V and J ends lost 3 bases and 13 bases, in that order; junction bases with no gene match: 8. The CDR3 totals 13 residues.

This clone was seen just once. The rearrangement uses TRBV5-4 and TRBJ1-1; possible D gene TRBD1, 6 bases. The germline V and J ends were trimmed by 0 bases and 5 bases, with 11 bases remaining between them. There are 14 residues in the CDR3. Germline CDR1 is SGHNT and CDR2 is YYREEE (reference sequence). CDR3 in DNA: TGTGCCAGCAGCTTGGCCACAGGGCCTACTGAAGCTTTCTTT. Translation gives CASSLATGPTEAFF.

V gene TRBV7-6 combines with J gene TRBJ1-2, with D tentatively TRBD1 (6 bases). From germline, CDR1 is SGHVS and CDR2 FNYEAQ. The CDR3 length is 15 residues. Trimming pared 1 base from V and 10 bases from J, leaving 19 bases between. The CDR3 DNA follows: TGTGCCAGCAGCTTAGAGGGGACACCCAGTGGGGACTACACCTTC. Protein sequence: CASSLEGTPSGDYTF.

This clone was seen just once. The J gene is TRBJ1-4, the V gene TRBV7-9; 7 bases map to TRBD1. Looked up from germline, CDR1 is SEHNR and CDR2 is FQNEAQ (reference sequence). Trimming cost V 3 bases and J 7 bases; bases outside gene matches: 5. The CDR3 is 14 residues long. The CDR3 DNA reads TGTGCCAGCAGCTTTCGACAGGGTGGTGAAAAACTGTTTTTT. This codes for CASSFRQGGEKLFF.

In nucleotides, the CDR3 is TGTGCCAGCAGCTTCGAAGGGGCGACAGATACGCAGTATTTT. Its protein is CASSFEGATDTQYF. This chain joins TRBV7-9 and TRBJ2-3, with D possibly being TRBD1 (5 bases). Trimming took off 3 bases at V and 3 bases at J, with 10 bases between the two ends. CDR1 SEHNR and CDR2 FQNEAQ come from the germline V gene (reference sequence). The CDR3 spans 14 residues.

The gene calls are TRBV9 and TRBJ2-5; the D is unclear. V was pared by 3 bases and J by 5 bases, with 8 bases between. Looked up from germline, CDR1 is SGDLS and CDR2 is YYNGEE. The length of the CDR3 is 12 residues. The CDR3 coding sequence is TGTGCCAGCAGCGCAACATTGGAGACCCAGTACTTC. Its translation is CASSATLETQYF.

This chain links TRBV19 with TRBJ2-3; D not resolved. The V and J ends lost 7 bases and 0 bases respectively, with 8 bases between them. From germline, CDR1 is LNHDA and CDR2 SQIVND (reference sequence). This CDR3 region has 13 residues. Here the CDR3 DNA reads TGTGCCAGTACCCCACGAAGCACAGATACGCAGTATTTT. Translating gives CASTPRSTDTQYF.

The rearrangement links TRBV13 to TRBJ1-1; D call uncertain. CDR1 and CDR2 (germline): PRHDT, FYEKMQ (reference sequence). There are 15 residues in the CDR3. The V end was cut by 6 bases, the J end by 2 bases, with 16 bases between. CDR3 bases: TGTGCCAGCAGTCCCACAGATGGGCCTAACACTGAAGCTTTCTTT. It yields the protein CASSPTDGPNTEAFF.

The chain recombines TRBV6-2 or TRBV6-3 with TRBJ1-2; the match to TRBD1 covers 11 bases. The CDR3 loop spans 14 amino acids. In germline, CDR1 is MNHEY, CDR2 SVGEGT. With V trimmed by 4 bases and J by 2 bases, 0 bases remained unmatched. The CDR3 spells CASSWDRGNYGYTF. CDR3 in DNA: TGTGCCAGCAGTTGGGACAGGGGGAACTATGGCTACACCTTC.

This clone appeared a single time. The chain combines TRBV11-3 with TRBJ2-3, with 9 bases fitting TRBD2. The J segment lost 2 bases and the V segment lost 4 bases, leaving 7 bases of the junction unmatched. In germline, CDR1 is SGHNT, CDR2 YENEEA. CDR3 length: 16 amino acids. This CDR3 is CASSSLAGPNTDTQYF. In DNA form, the CDR3 reads TGTGCCAGCAGCTCCCTAGCGGGGCCTAACACAGATACGCAGTATTTT.

The chain links TRBV9 to TRBJ2-5, with unresolved D. Germline-derived CDR1 and CDR2 are SGDLS and YYNGEE. The CDR3 extends over 12 amino acids. The ends were cut back, 2 bases at V and 7 bases at J, with 9 bases in the middle. DNA for the CDR3: TGTGCCAGCAGCGTTGAGTTTGGGACCCAGTACTTC. This sequence encodes CASSVEFGTQYF.

The V call is TRBV5-1, the J call TRBJ2-1; 13 nucleotides line up with TRBD2. The germline gives CDR1 SGHRS, CDR2 YFSETQ. This CDR3 spans 16 amino acids. With 2 bases clipped from V and 7 bases from J, the junction kept 6 bases outside the gene matches. CDR3 protein: CASSFTGLAGQNEQFF. The DNA for the CDR3 is TGCGCCAGCAGCTTCACGGGACTAGCGGGACAGAATGAGCAGTTCTTC.

This clone was seen just once. The chain recombines TRBV18 with TRBJ1-4; D unresolved. This CDR3 contains 15 residues. CDR1 KGHSH and CDR2 LQKENI come from the germline V gene. V was trimmed by 1 base and J by 3 bases, leaving 9 bases between them. This chain's CDR3 is CASSPRREANEKLFF. The CDR3 DNA reads TGTGCCAGCTCACCACGAAGGGAGGCTAATGAAAAACTGTTTTTT.

The rearrangement joins TRBV7-9 to TRBJ1-3; 9 bases line up with TRBD1. Germline trimming cut 10 bases from V and 4 bases from J; bases unmatched to any gene: 8. Germline CDR1 reads SEHNR; CDR2 reads FQNEAQ (reference sequence). The CDR3 totals 14 residues. DNA of the CDR3: TGTGCCACCGAGGGACAGGGCATAGGAAACACCATATATTTT. The encoded protein is CATEGQGIGNTIYF. Using reference TRBV7-9 and TRBJ1-3 for the parts outside the CDR3, the full variable domain is DTGVSQNPRHKITKRGQNVTFRCDPISEHNRLYWYRQTLGQGPEFLTYFQNEAQLEKSRLLSDRFSAERPKGSFSTLEIQRTEQGDSAMYLCATEGQGIGNTIYFGEGSWLTVV.

V gene TRBV9 combines with J gene TRBJ1-4; a possible D gene is TRBD1 (5 bases). Trimming took 4 bases from V and 8 from J, leaving 21 bases between them. Germline CDR1 is SGDLS and CDR2 is YYNGEE. The CDR3 has 16 amino acids. The CDR3 sequence is CASSTKPQGEEEKLFF. The CDR3 DNA follows: TGTGCCAGCAGCACCAAACCTCAGGGAGAGGAGGAAAAACTGTTTTTT.

This clone was seen once. The V and J genes are TRBV13 and TRBJ2-3; tentatively, D is TRBD1 (7 bases). The CDR3 totals 16 residues. CDR1 PRHDT and CDR2 FYEKMQ come from the germline V gene (reference sequence). V lost 2 bases and J 1 base, leaving 13 bases between the germline ends. The CDR3 sequence is CASSLNRRGRTDTQYF. CDR3 in DNA: TGTGCCAGCAGCTTAAATCGGAGGGGGCGCACAGATACGCAGTATTTT.

This chain links TRBV28 with TRBJ1-2; TRBD1 agrees at 7 bases. V lost 1 base to trimming and J lost 4 bases; unmatched junction nucleotides: 9. The CDR3 length is 16 residues. CDR1 and CDR2 from the germline V gene are MDHEN and SYDVKM. The CDR3 DNA reads TGTGCCAGCAGTTTATTAGTGGGACAGACTCTCTATGGCTACACCTTC. This gives the protein CASSLLVGQTLYGYTF.